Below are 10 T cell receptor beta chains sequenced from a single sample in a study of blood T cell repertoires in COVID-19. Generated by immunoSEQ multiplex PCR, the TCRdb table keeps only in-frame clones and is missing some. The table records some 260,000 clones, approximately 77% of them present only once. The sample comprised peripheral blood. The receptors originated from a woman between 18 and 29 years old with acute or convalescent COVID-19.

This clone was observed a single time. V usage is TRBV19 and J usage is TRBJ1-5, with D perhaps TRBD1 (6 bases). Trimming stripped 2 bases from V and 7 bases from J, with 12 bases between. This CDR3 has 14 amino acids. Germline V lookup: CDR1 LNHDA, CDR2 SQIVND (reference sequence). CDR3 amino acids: CASSIKGGYQPQHF. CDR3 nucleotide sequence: TGTGCCAGTAGTATAAAAGGGGGTTACCAGCCCCAGCATTTT.

The CDR3, as DNA: TGTGCCTGGAACCGACAGGCGAACACCGGGGAGCTGTTTTTT. It translates to CAWNRQANTGELFF. V gene TRBV30 combines with J gene TRBJ2-2, with D tentatively TRBD1 (6 bases). The ends were cut back, 4 bases at V and 0 bases at J, with 9 bases in the middle. Germline CDR1 and CDR2: GTSNPN and SVGIG (reference sequence). The CDR3 sequence is 14 residues long.

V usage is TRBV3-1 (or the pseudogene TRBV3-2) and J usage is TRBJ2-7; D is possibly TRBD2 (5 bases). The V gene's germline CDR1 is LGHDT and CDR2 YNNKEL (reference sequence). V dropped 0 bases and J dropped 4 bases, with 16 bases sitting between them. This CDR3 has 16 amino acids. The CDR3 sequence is CASSQDGIFGGYEQYF. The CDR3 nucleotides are TGTGCCAGCAGCCAAGATGGGATCTTTGGCGGGTACGAGCAGTACTTC.

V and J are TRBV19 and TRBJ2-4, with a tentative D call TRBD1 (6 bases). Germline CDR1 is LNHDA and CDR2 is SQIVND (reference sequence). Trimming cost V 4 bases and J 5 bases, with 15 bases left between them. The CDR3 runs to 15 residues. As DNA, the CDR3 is TGTGCCAGTAGTAGAAACAGGGTCCCAGAAAACATTCAGTACTTC. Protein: CASSRNRVPENIQYF.

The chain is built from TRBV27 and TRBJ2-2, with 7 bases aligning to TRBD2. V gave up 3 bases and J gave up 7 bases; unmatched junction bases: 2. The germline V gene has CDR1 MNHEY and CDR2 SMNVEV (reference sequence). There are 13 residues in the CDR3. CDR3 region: CASSLSGVGELFF. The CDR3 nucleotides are TGTGCCAGCAGTTTGAGCGGGGTCGGGGAGCTGTTTTTT.

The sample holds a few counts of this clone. CDR3 DNA: TGTGCCAGCAGCCAAACAGGCCCTCGTACTAACTATGGCTACACCTTC. It specifies CASSQTGPRTNYGYTF. The gene calls are TRBV14 and TRBJ1-2, with TRBD1 as a possible D gene (5 bases). The CDR3 is made up of 16 amino acids. Germline assignment: CDR1 SGHDN and CDR2 FVKESK. Trimming left V 2 bases short and J 0 bases short, with 13 bases between.

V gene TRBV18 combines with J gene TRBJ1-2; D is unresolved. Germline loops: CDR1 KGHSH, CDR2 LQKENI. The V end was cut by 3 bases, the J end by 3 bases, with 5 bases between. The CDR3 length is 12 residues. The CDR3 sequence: CASSPSDYGYTF. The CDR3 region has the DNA TGTGCCAGCTCACCCTCGGACTATGGCTACACCTTC.

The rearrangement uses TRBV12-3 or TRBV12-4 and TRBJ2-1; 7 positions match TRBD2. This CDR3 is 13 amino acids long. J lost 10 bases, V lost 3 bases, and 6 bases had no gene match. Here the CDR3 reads CASSFGAGFEQFF. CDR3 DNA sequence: TGTGCCAGCAGTTTTGGAGCGGGATTCGAGCAGTTCTTC.

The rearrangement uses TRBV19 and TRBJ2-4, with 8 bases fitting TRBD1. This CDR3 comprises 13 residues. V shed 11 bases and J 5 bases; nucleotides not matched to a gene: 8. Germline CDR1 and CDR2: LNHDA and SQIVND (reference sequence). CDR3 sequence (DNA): TGTGCCTCGACAGGGGCCCTTGAAAACATTCAGTACTTC. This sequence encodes CASTGALENIQYF. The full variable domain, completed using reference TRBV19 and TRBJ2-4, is DGGITQSPKYLFRKEGQNVTLSCEQNLNHDAMYWYRQDPGQGLRLIYYSQIVNDFQKGDIAEGYSVSREKKESFPLTVTSAQKNPTAFYLCASTGALENIQYFGAGTRLSVL.

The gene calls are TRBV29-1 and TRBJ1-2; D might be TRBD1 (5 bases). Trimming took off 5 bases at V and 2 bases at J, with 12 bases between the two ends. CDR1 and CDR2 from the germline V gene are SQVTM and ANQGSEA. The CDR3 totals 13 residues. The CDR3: CSVLQQANYGYTF. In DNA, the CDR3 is TGCAGCGTTTTACAACAGGCCAACTATGGCTACACCTTC.